Sequencing of this T cell receptor (beta chain) was carried out in a study of T cells in Graves' hyperthyroidism and ophthalmopathy. This clonotype appeared many times. The antigen is unknown. Authors of the study amplified TCR beta CDR3 regions from RNA transcripts. The HTBI set primed first-round TCR CDR3 RT-PCR. TCRdb itself ran the multiplex PCR reads through MiXCR, one entry per CDR3 protein. The sample lists 450,000 to 600,000 distinct CDR3 sequences, 15% to 20% seen once, with roughly 47% in the top ten. The CDR3 extends over 12 amino acids. V dropped 1 base and J dropped 2 bases, with 2 bases sitting between them. The V gene's germline CDR1 is MDHEN and CDR2 SYDVKM. Findings and caveats of the study: Ophthalmopathy could be told apart from stable hyperthyroidism with a 13 V-J model. In the blood, most expanded thyroid clonotypes above 0.001 appeared as well.

The material sequenced was blood. The TCR sequence derives from a man in his forties with Graves' ophthalmopathy. The rearrangement joins TRBV28 to TRBJ1-1, with D unclear. The CDR3 DNA follows: TGTGCCAGCAGTTTATTTAACACTGAAGCTTTCTTT. Translation gives CASSLFNTEAFF.